This TCR beta chain comes out of a study of cytomegalovirus exposure and HLA in healthy donors. PCR employed 60 Vbeta and 13 Jbeta primers. Generated by immunoSEQ multiplex PCR, the TCRdb table keeps only in-frame clones and is missing some. In the table there are about 160,000 clones, around 82% of which are singletons. CDR1 and CDR2 (germline): MDHEN, SYDVKM. The CDR3 is 14 residues long. V shed 4 bases and J 2 bases; nucleotides not matched to a gene: 0. The V and J genes are TRBV28 and TRBJ2-7, with TRBD2 matching 12 bases. The origin of this receptor is a man aged 30 to 39 in good health and CMV-seronegative. Input material: PBMCs. The CDR3 nucleotides read TGTGCCAGCAGTTCTAGCGGGAGGGCCTACGAGCAGTACTTC. This gives the protein CASSSSGRAYEQYF.